The entry that follows covers one TCR beta chain sequence. The data are from a study of blood T cell repertoires in COVID-19. Study at large: Some COVID-19 samples were acute and others convalescent; all came from the United States, Italy and Spain.

From germline, CDR1 is SGHKS and CDR2 YYEKEE (reference sequence). Germline trimming cut 2 bases from V and 3 bases from J; bases unmatched to any gene: 8. This CDR3 is 15 amino acids long. Sequencing was performed with immunoSEQ multiplex PCR; in TCRdb, only in-frame clones are kept and a portion is missing. The sample lists 55,000 to 70,000 clones, 92% occurring once. The receptor's source is a human donor in a cohort sampled during active COVID-19. The sequencing input was peripheral blood. The J gene is TRBJ2-7, the V gene TRBV5-5; 7 nucleotides line up with TRBD1. The chain's CDR3 is CASSLSRGILYEQYF. CDR3 sequence (DNA): TGTGCCAGCAGCTTAAGCAGGGGGATCCTCTACGAGCAGTACTTC.